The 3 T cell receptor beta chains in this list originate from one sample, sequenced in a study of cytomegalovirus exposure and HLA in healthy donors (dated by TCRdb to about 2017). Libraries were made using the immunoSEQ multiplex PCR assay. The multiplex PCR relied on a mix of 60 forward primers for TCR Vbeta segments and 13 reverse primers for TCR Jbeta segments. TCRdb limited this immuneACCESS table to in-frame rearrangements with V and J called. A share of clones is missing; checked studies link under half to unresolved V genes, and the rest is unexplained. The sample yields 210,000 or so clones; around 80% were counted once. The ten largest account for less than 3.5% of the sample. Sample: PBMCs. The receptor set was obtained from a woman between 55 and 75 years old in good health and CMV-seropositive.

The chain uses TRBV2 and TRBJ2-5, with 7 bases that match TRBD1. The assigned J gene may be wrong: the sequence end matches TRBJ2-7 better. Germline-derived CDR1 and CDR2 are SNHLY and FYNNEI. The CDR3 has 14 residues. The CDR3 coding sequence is TGTGCCAGCAGTTGGGGACAGTCGCCCTACGAGCAGTACTTC. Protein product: CASSWGQSPYEQYF.

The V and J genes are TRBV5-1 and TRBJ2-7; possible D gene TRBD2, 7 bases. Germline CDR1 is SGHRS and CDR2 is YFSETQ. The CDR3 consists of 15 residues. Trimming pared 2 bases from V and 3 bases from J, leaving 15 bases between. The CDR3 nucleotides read TGCGCCAGCAGCTTTTTGGCGGGGGCCAACTACGAGCAGTACTTC. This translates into CASSFLAGANYEQYF.

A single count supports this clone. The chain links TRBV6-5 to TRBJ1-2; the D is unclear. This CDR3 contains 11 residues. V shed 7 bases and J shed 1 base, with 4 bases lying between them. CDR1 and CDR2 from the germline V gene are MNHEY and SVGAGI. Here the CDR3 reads CASTNNYGYTF. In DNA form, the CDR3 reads TGTGCCAGCACTAATAACTATGGCTACACCTTC.